Listed here are 25 T cell receptor beta chains from one sample, sequenced in a study of T-cell memory formation after mild COVID-19. MiXCR was run by TCRdb on the 5' RACE reads, yielding one entry per CDR3 protein. This sample yields approximately 250,000 distinct CDR3 sequences, of which about 17% are seen a single time; around a fifth belongs to the top ten. The sample comprised PBMCs or a T cell subset sorted from them (not recorded which). The receptor source for this set is a young man who had mild COVID-19 (a few samples of this study predate the infection). Cell type and time point are not known.

This clonotype has more than one count but fewer than ten. The rearrangement links TRBV6-1 to TRBJ1-3, with TRBD1 matching over 10 bases. Per germline, CDR1 MNHNS and CDR2 SASEGT. Unmatched junction bases numbered 4, after V lost 6 bases and J lost 2 bases. There are 15 residues in the CDR3. CDR3 DNA sequence: TGTGCCAGCAGATCCGGGACAGGGGCTGGAAACACCATATATTTT. Its protein product is CASRSGTGAGNTIYF.

This sequence joins TRBV5-5 and TRBJ1-6; D gene ambiguous. V was clipped by 4 bases and J by 3 bases, with 11 bases between them. This CDR3 is built from 15 residues. From germline, CDR1 is SGHKS and CDR2 YYEKEE (reference sequence). This CDR3 reads CASSPSAVYNSPLHF. The CDR3, as DNA: TGTGCCAGCAGCCCCTCGGCGGTCTATAATTCACCCCTCCACTTT.

This clonotype has just a few counts. The chain couples TRBV15 to TRBJ2-7; D remains ambiguous. The V and J ends lost 0 bases and 0 bases respectively, with 6 bases between them. This CDR3 has 14 residues. Germline assignment: CDR1 LNHNV and CDR2 YYDKDF (reference sequence). CDR3 sequence (DNA): TGTGCCACCAGCAGAGACTGGAGCTCCTACGAGCAGTACGTC. This gives the protein CATSRDWSSYEQYV.

The gene calls are TRBV20-1 and TRBJ1-1; no definite D call. The CDR3 totals 14 residues. Germline assignment: CDR1 DFQATT and CDR2 SNEGSKA (reference sequence). V lost 1 base, J lost 0 bases, and 9 bases lay in between. The CDR3: CSARAIGMNTEAFF. The CDR3 region has the DNA TGCAGTGCTAGAGCGATCGGGATGAACACTGAAGCTTTCTTT.

The V gene is TRBV10-3, the J gene TRBJ2-5; no clear D gene. Deletions cut 7 bases from V and 4 bases from J, with 16 bases between. This CDR3 contains 14 residues. Germline V gene lookup returns CDR1 ENHRY and CDR2 SYGVKD. CDR3 in amino acids: CAIKPAGLGETQYF. As DNA, the CDR3 is TGTGCCATCAAACCGGCTGGATTAGGAGAGACCCAGTACTTC.

This clonotype was counted many times. The CDR3 nucleotides read TGTGCCATCAGTGTGGGGCAGGGACCCTACGAGCAGTACGTC. Translating it yields CAISVGQGPYEQYV. The chain couples TRBV10-3 to TRBJ2-7; D is tentatively TRBD1 or TRBD2 (5 bases each). The CDR3 extends over 14 amino acids. Trimming removed 4 bases at V and 2 bases at J, with 12 bases between. Germline CDR1 ENHRY, CDR2 SYGVKD.

The chain recombines TRBV6-2 or TRBV6-3 with TRBJ1-5; D unclear. The CDR3 spans 15 residues. In germline, CDR1 is MNHEY, CDR2 SVGEGT. V lost 4 bases, J lost 4 bases, and 14 bases lay in between. The CDR3 loop is CASSSSAGENQPQHF. Here the CDR3 DNA reads TGTGCCAGCAGTTCCTCAGCGGGAGAAAATCAGCCCCAGCATTTT.

The gene calls are TRBV20-1 and TRBJ2-5; 7 positions match TRBD2. V trimming: 6 bases; J trimming: 7 bases; junction bases outside the gene matches: 5. This CDR3 has 11 residues. Germline CDR1 reads DFQATT; CDR2 reads SNEGSKA (reference sequence). The DNA for the CDR3 is TGCAGTGCAGCCACGGGGGGGACCCAGTACTTC. It yields the protein CSAATGGTQYF.

This sequence joins TRBV6-5 and TRBJ1-2; D gene unclear. The germline V and J ends were trimmed by 2 bases and 0 bases, with 10 bases remaining between them. The CDR3 totals 15 residues. CDR1 is MNHEY, CDR2 SVGAGI, per germline. In nucleotides, the CDR3 is TGTGCCAGCAGTTACGTCCGGGCTTCTAACTATGGCTACACCTTC. It codes for CASSYVRASNYGYTF.

This clonotype has more than one count but fewer than ten. The chain links TRBV20-1 to TRBJ2-7; maybe TRBD1 (5 bases). Germline CDR1 and CDR2: DFQATT and SNEGSKA (reference sequence). The CDR3 is made up of 12 amino acids. The V end was cut by 6 bases, the J end by 1 base, with 10 bases between. This chain's CDR3 is CSARTNSYEQYF. DNA of the CDR3: TGCAGTGCAAGGACAAATTCCTACGAGCAGTACTTC.

J is TRBJ1-6 and V is TRBV4-1; 7 bases line up with TRBD1. With V trimmed by 3 bases and J by 2 bases, 4 bases remained unmatched. The CDR3 runs to 16 residues. Germline V gene sequence: CDR1 MGHRA, CDR2 YSYEKL. In DNA form, the CDR3 reads TGCGCCAGCAGCCAGGAAGGACAGGCCTATAATTCACCCCTCCACTTT. Its protein product is CASSQEGQAYNSPLHF.

The table lists this clonotype with a few counts. The V and J genes are TRBV7-9 and TRBJ1-2; D is ambiguous. Trimming cost V 1 base and J 8 bases, with 11 bases left between them. Looked up from germline, CDR1 is SEHNR and CDR2 is FQNEAQ (reference sequence). There are 13 residues in the CDR3. This CDR3 reads CASSLEVGRGYTF. The CDR3, as DNA: TGTGCCAGCAGCTTAGAGGTTGGTCGGGGCTACACCTTC.

J is TRBJ1-4 and V is TRBV6-5; no clear D. The V end lost 6 bases, the J end lost 3 bases, and 14 bases lay between the germline ends. The CDR3 length is 15 residues. CDR1 and CDR2 (germline): MNHEY, SVGAGI. This CDR3 reads CASSLLRQSNEKLFF. In DNA form, the CDR3 reads TGTGCCAGCAGCCTACTCAGGCAGTCTAATGAAAAACTGTTTTTT.

The chain employs TRBV20-1 and TRBJ1-2; D might be TRBD1 (5 bases). The CDR3 consists of 16 residues. Per germline, CDR1 DFQATT and CDR2 SNEGSKA (reference sequence). Between the trimmed V and J ends, which lost 6 bases and 1 base, there was a span of 21 bases. The CDR3 region is CSAVPGRRTRNYGYTF. The CDR3 DNA follows: TGCAGTGCCGTACCGGGACGGCGGACGCGTAACTATGGCTACACCTTC.

This clonotype was found a few times. The chain has TRBV29-1 and TRBJ1-5; D call uncertain. The length of the CDR3 is 13 residues. V shed 4 bases and J shed 2 bases, with 9 bases lying between them. CDR1 SQVTM and CDR2 ANQGSEA come from the germline V gene. The CDR3 DNA sequence: TGCAGCGTTGCGTGGGGAGGCAATCAGCCCCAGCATTTT. Residues: CSVAWGGNQPQHF. Full variable domain (remainder filled in from reference TRBV29-1 and TRBJ1-5): SAVISQKPSRDICQRGTSLTIQCQVDSQVTMMFWYRQQPGQSLTLIATANQGSEATYESGFVIDKFPISRPNLTFSTLTVSNMSPEDSSIYLCSVAWGGNQPQHFGDGTRLSIL.

Only a few counts were recorded for this clonotype. V gene TRBV2 combines with J gene TRBJ2-7; no firm D call. Trimming left V 5 bases short and J 1 base short, with 15 bases between. Germline values: CDR1 SNHLY, CDR2 FYNNEI. The CDR3 runs to 15 residues. CDR3 sequence (DNA): TGTGCCAGCAGTTATGACACGGAATGGTCCTACGAGCAGTACGTC. Translating it yields CASSYDTEWSYEQYV.

This clonotype was counted a few times. The chain couples TRBV7-9 to TRBJ1-3; the D is unclear. Germline V gene data show CDR1 as SEHNR and CDR2 as FQNEAQ (reference sequence). The CDR3 covers 15 residues. Deletions cut 7 bases from V and 0 bases from J, with 13 bases between. The CDR3 nucleotides read TGTGCCAGCACCTTCTTCTCCGTCTCTGGAAACACCATATATTTT. Translated, it gives CASTFFSVSGNTIYF.

This clonotype was detected only a few times. The chain has TRBV7-6 and TRBJ2-1; the D gene could be TRBD1 or TRBD2 (5 bases each). Per germline, CDR1 SGHVS and CDR2 FNYEAQ. The CDR3 has 15 amino acids. Trimming stripped 5 bases from V and 3 bases from J, with 14 bases between. The CDR3 protein is CASSPDSGGYNEQFF. The CDR3 region has the DNA TGTGCCAGCAGCCCCGACAGTGGAGGCTACAATGAGCAGTTCTTC.

The sample holds a few counts of this clonotype. This chain uses TRBV20-1 with TRBJ2-5; 8 bases agree with TRBD1. V lost 2 bases and J lost 5; bases outside the gene matches: 4. Looked up from germline, CDR1 is DFQATT and CDR2 is SNEGSKA (reference sequence). The CDR3 loop spans 13 amino acids. Here the CDR3 DNA reads TGCAGTGCTAGAATCAGGGGGCTGGAGACCCAGTACTTC. Protein product: CSARIRGLETQYF.

This clonotype was recorded many times. The rearrangement links TRBV7-2 to TRBJ1-4; the match to TRBD1 covers 8 bases. V lost 5 bases and J lost 5; bases outside the gene matches: 7. The germline V gene has CDR1 SGHTA and CDR2 FQGNSA. The CDR3 covers 15 residues. In DNA form, the CDR3 reads TGTGCCAGCAGCCAGAGGACAGGGAGGAATGAAAAACTGTTTTTT. This sequence encodes CASSQRTGRNEKLFF.

Only a few counts were recorded for this clonotype. This chain uses TRBV9 with TRBJ2-1, with TRBD2 matching over 10 bases. Germline loops: CDR1 SGDLS, CDR2 YYNGEE. V lost 1 base and J lost 9; bases outside the gene matches: 10. There are 16 residues in the CDR3. The CDR3 DNA sequence: TGTGCCAGCAGCGTACAAGCGGGGGGGCTCGTGGGTGAGCAGTTCTTC. It yields the protein CASSVQAGGLVGEQFF. Full variable domain (remainder filled in from reference TRBV9 and TRBJ2-1): DSGVTQTPKHLITATGQRVTLRCSPRSGDLSVYWYQQSLDQGLQFLIQYYNGEERAKGNILERFSAQQFPDLHSELNLSSLELGDSALYFCASSVQAGGLVGEQFFGPGTRLTVL.

V gene TRBV6-5 combines with J gene TRBJ2-7; 7 nucleotides line up with TRBD1. V lost 6 bases to trimming and J lost 4 bases; unmatched junction nucleotides: 9. The CDR3 is 14 residues long. Germline CDR1 MNHEY, CDR2 SVGAGI. In DNA form, the CDR3 reads TGTGCCAGCAGAGCGACAGGGAGAAGGTACGAGCAGTACTTC. Protein: CASRATGRRYEQYF.

This clonotype was found a few times. The V call is TRBV14, the J call TRBJ2-1; tentative D call: TRBD1 (5 bases). Germline V CDR1 and CDR2: SGHDN, FVKESK. The ends were cut back, 2 bases at V and 8 bases at J, with 10 bases in the middle. The CDR3 is made up of 13 amino acids. Here the CDR3 DNA reads TGTGCCAGCAGCCAACCAGGGATGGATGAGCAGTTCTTC. Amino acid sequence: CASSQPGMDEQFF. The whole variable domain, filled in from reference TRBV14 and TRBJ2-1, reads EAGVTQFPSHSVIEKGQTVTLRCDPISGHDNLYWYRRVMGKEIKFLLHFVKESKQDESGMPNNRFLAERTGGTYSTLKVQPAELEDSGVYFCASSQPGMDEQFFGPGTRLTVL.

This clonotype has at least ten counts. This chain uses TRBV6-4 with TRBJ2-3; tentatively, D is TRBD2 (6 bases). The V gene lost 3 bases and the J gene lost 6 bases, with 13 bases spanning the gap. The germline gives CDR1 MRHNA, CDR2 SNTAGT. This CDR3 has 14 residues. CDR3 amino acids: CASSEARGMDTQYF. The CDR3 coding sequence is TGTGCCAGCAGTGAGGCCCGGGGGATGGATACGCAGTATTTT.

The V gene is TRBV4-1, the J gene TRBJ1-1; D is undetermined. Germline lookup yields CDR1 MGHRA and CDR2 YSYEKL. V was trimmed by 1 base and J by 10 bases, leaving 4 bases between them. The CDR3 runs 10 residues. The CDR3 DNA follows: TGCGCCAGCAGCCAAGGAAGAGCTTTCTTT. Encoded protein: CASSQGRAFF.